The subject of this entry is one T cell receptor (beta chain). The record originates from a study of shared T cell receptors in the human thymus. Repertoires were generated with immunoSEQ multiplex PCR, while TCRdb's copy carries only in-frame clones and drops some. The profile shows approximately 660,000 clones, approximately 90% of them singletons. V lost 6 bases to trimming and J lost 4 bases; unmatched junction nucleotides: 5. The CDR3 consists of 14 residues. Looked up from germline, CDR1 is MNHEY and CDR2 is SVGAGI. Separately, the same data were catalogued under a study of human thymus T cells.

The chain is built from TRBV6-5 and TRBJ2-7; TRBD1 aligns across 11 bases. This TCR came from a boy less than two years old with a congenital heart defect. The sample was thymocytes. CDR3 bases: TGTGCCAGCAGAGGACAGGGGGCTAAGTACGAGCAGTACTTC. This gives the protein CASRGQGAKYEQYF.